The 25 T cell receptor beta chains listed next were all sequenced from one sample in a study of blood T cell repertoires in COVID-19. Here immunoSEQ multiplex PCR was the method, and the copy in TCRdb shows in-frame clones only, minus some. Of some 160,000 clones in the sample, 75% to 85% were seen once. The sequenced sample was peripheral blood. These receptors originate from a human donor in a cohort sampled during active COVID-19.

This clone has just one count. The chain combines TRBV6-5 with TRBJ2-3, with D hard to call. CDR1 and CDR2 (germline): MNHEY, SVGAGI. Trimming removed 4 bases at V and 2 bases at J, with 13 bases between. There are 15 residues in the CDR3. The CDR3 sequence: CASSFGTTLTDTQYF. CDR3 bases: TGTGCCAGCAGTTTCGGTACTACCCTCACAGATACGCAGTATTTT.

The chain uses TRBV29-1 and TRBJ2-2; D gene ambiguous. The CDR3 has 13 residues. V lost 2 bases and J 0 bases, leaving 4 bases between the germline ends. Germline-derived CDR1 and CDR2 are SQVTM and ANQGSEA. The CDR3 DNA is TGCAGCGTTGAACGGGCGAACACCGGGGAGCTGTTTTTT. Translated: CSVERANTGELFF.

This clone was detected only once. The rearrangement joins TRBV7-9 to TRBJ2-7; 11 bases are shared with TRBD1. The CDR3 runs to 14 residues. The V and J ends lost 1 base and 6 bases, in that order; junction bases with no gene match: 2. CDR1 and CDR2 (germline): SEHNR, FQNEAQ (reference sequence). This CDR3 is CASSLGTGGSEQYF. CDR3 nucleotide sequence: TGTGCCAGCAGCTTAGGGACAGGGGGCTCCGAGCAGTACTTC.

A remark on this clone: This sample includes further DNA sequences coding for the same CDR3. CDR3 amino acids: CSVGTPNTEAFF. The DNA of the CDR3 is TGCAGCGTTGGGACTCCGAACACTGAAGCTTTCTTT. The gene calls are TRBV29-1 and TRBJ1-1; no definite D call. The V and J ends lost 4 bases and 1 base respectively, with 7 bases between them. The germline gives CDR1 SQVTM, CDR2 ANQGSEA. This CDR3 is 12 amino acids long.

The genes are TRBV6-7 and TRBJ1-2, with D perhaps TRBD1 (6 bases). TRBV6-7 is an ORF, with its function uncertain. The CDR3 contains 14 residues. V lost 0 bases, J lost 8 bases, and 13 bases lay in between. This chain's CDR3 is CASSYSGGGEGYTF. In DNA form, the CDR3 reads TGTGCCAGCAGTTACTCAGGGGGGGGCGAGGGCTACACCTTC.

The chain recombines TRBV7-2 with TRBJ2-7, with TRBD1 matching 9 bases. The junction had 7 bases not matched to a gene; V was cut back by 5 bases and J by 2 bases. This CDR3 region has 15 residues. CDR1 and CDR2 (germline): SGHTA, FQGNSA. This CDR3 is CASSKDRGFPYEQYF. CDR3 coding DNA: TGTGCCAGCAGCAAAGACAGGGGGTTTCCCTACGAGCAGTACTTC.

The rearrangement links TRBV9 to TRBJ2-7; 12 bases are shared with TRBD2. Germline V gene sequence: CDR1 SGDLS, CDR2 YYNGEE. This CDR3 spans 16 amino acids. J was trimmed by 5 bases and V by 2 bases; bases with no gene match: 8. Here the CDR3 DNA reads TGTGCCAGCAGCGTCCTAGCGGGGGGGCGCGAAGACGAGCAGTACTTC. This codes for CASSVLAGGREDEQYF. Full variable domain (outside the CDR3, taken from reference TRBV9 and TRBJ2-7): DSGVTQTPKHLITATGQRVTLRCSPRSGDLSVYWYQQSLDQGLQFLIQYYNGEERAKGNILERFSAQQFPDLHSELNLSSLELGDSALYFCASSVLAGGREDEQYFGPGTRLTVT.

The CDR3 reads CASSYAGTGVRQPQHF. Written as DNA, the CDR3 is TGTGCCAGCAGTTACGCGGGGACAGGGGTTAGACAGCCCCAGCATTTT. The J gene is TRBJ1-5, the V gene TRBV6-2 or TRBV6-3; 10 bases align to TRBD1. CDR1 MNHEY and CDR2 SVGEGT come from the germline V gene. There are 16 residues in the CDR3. Losses at the gene ends were 2 bases for V and 7 bases for J; bases not matched to a gene: 8.

V and J are TRBV9 and TRBJ2-3, with a possible D match to TRBD1 (5 bases). V was pared by 3 bases and J by 1 base, with 12 bases between. This CDR3 spans 15 amino acids. CDR1 is SGDLS and CDR2 is YYNGEE in the germline V gene. CDR3 loop: CASSGTGLRTDTQYF. CDR3 coding DNA: TGTGCCAGCAGCGGCACAGGTCTTCGCACAGATACGCAGTATTTT.

This chain uses TRBV18 with TRBJ1-2, with 9 nucleotides matching TRBD1. J lost 5 bases, V lost 5 bases, and 3 bases had no gene match. Germline CDR1 KGHSH, CDR2 LQKENI. The CDR3 is made up of 13 amino acids. CDR3 loop: CASSTGQGYGYTF. Written as DNA, the CDR3 is TGTGCCAGCTCAACTGGACAGGGGTATGGCTACACCTTC.

The CDR3 DNA follows: TGTGCCAGCTCAGCGGGGTCTCCTGGCACAGATACGCAGTATTTT. It encodes CASSAGSPGTDTQYF. The rearrangement uses TRBV18 and TRBJ2-3, with D tentatively TRBD2 (6 bases). Germline CDR1 reads KGHSH; CDR2 reads LQKENI. V lost 5 bases to trimming and J lost 1 base, with 13 bases between them. This CDR3 comprises 15 residues.

This chain links TRBV12-5 with TRBJ2-5; 8 bases are shared with TRBD1. The V gene's germline CDR1 is LGHNT and CDR2 FRNRAP. V was pared by 5 bases and J by 2 bases, with 19 bases of the junction left unmatched. The CDR3 totals 19 residues. The chain's CDR3 is CASGPPPDRVSGDQETQYF. The DNA for the CDR3 is TGTGCTAGTGGTCCCCCCCCGGACAGGGTTAGCGGAGATCAAGAGACCCAGTACTTC. The entire variable domain, with the rest obtained from reference TRBV12-5 and TRBJ2-5, is as follows: DARVTQTPRHKVTEMGQEVTMRCQPILGHNTVFWYRQTMMQGLELLAYFRNRAPLDDSGMPKDRFSAEMPDATLATLKIQPSEPRDSAVYFCASGPPPDRVSGDQETQYFGPGTRLLVL.

Regarding this clone: Other DNA sequences within the sample encode an identical CDR3. The V and J genes are TRBV7-2 and TRBJ1-1, with D possibly being TRBD1 (6 bases). Per germline, CDR1 SGHTA and CDR2 FQGNSA. V gave up 5 bases and J gave up 2 bases, with 9 bases separating them. The CDR3 runs 13 residues. The CDR3 loop reads CASSRQENTEAFF. CDR3 DNA: TGTGCCAGCAGCCGACAGGAAAACACTGAAGCTTTCTTT.

The chain couples TRBV12-5 to TRBJ2-1; the match to TRBD2 covers 8 bases. Unmatched junction bases numbered 8, after V lost 5 bases and J lost 5 bases. The CDR3 is 15 amino acids. Germline CDR1 is LGHNT and CDR2 is FRNRAP. The CDR3 loop is CASGAGGRVNNEQFF. DNA of the CDR3: TGTGCTAGTGGTGCGGGGGGCCGAGTAAACAATGAGCAGTTCTTC.

The chain has TRBV7-9 and TRBJ1-1, with no clear D. CDR1 is SEHNR and CDR2 is FQNEAQ in the germline V gene (reference sequence). Trimming removed 2 bases from V and 7 bases from J, with 20 bases in between. CDR3 size: 16 residues. The DNA for the CDR3 is TGTGCCAGCAGCTTAACAACATCGGCGATCGGGGATGAAGCTTTCTTT. Its translation is CASSLTTSAIGDEAFF.

This clone was seen a handful of times. V is TRBV19 and J is TRBJ2-7, with 7 bases matching TRBD2. Germline V gives CDR1 LNHDA, CDR2 SQIVND (reference sequence). The CDR3 is 13 amino acids. V was pared by 3 bases and J by 7 bases, with 6 bases of the junction left unmatched. The CDR3 loop reads CASSMGGSIEQYF. The CDR3 DNA reads TGTGCCAGTAGTATGGGCGGGAGTATTGAGCAGTACTTC.

The chain couples TRBV15 to TRBJ1-2, with a tentative D call TRBD1 (6 bases). Looked up from germline, CDR1 is LNHNV and CDR2 is YYDKDF (reference sequence). This CDR3 has 16 residues. Trimming removed 3 bases from V and 4 bases from J, with 18 bases in between. CDR3 in amino acids: CATSSGRWGGGYGYTF. The CDR3 bases are TGTGCCACCAGCAGCGGCCGGTGGGGGGGCGGCTATGGCTACACCTTC.

The chain joins TRBV29-1 to TRBJ1-2; 7 nucleotides agree with TRBD1. CDR3 length equals 13 residues. Germline V gene lookup returns CDR1 SQVTM and CDR2 ANQGSEA. Germline trimming cut 7 bases from V and 1 base from J; bases unmatched to any gene: 6. The CDR3: CSGLQGNNYGYTF. The CDR3 region has the DNA TGCAGCGGACTACAGGGGAATAACTATGGCTACACCTTC.

The chain employs TRBV5-1 and TRBJ2-6, with 8 bases that match TRBD1. The CDR3 has 16 amino acids. CDR1 is SGHRS and CDR2 is YFSETQ in the germline V gene. J was trimmed by 4 bases and V by 1 base; bases with no gene match: 4. CDR3 sequence (DNA): TGCGCCAGCAGCTTGCAGGGGGCCTCAGGGGCCAACGTCCTGACTTTC. This gives the protein CASSLQGASGANVLTF.

J is TRBJ2-1 and V is TRBV19, with 10 bases lining up with TRBD2. V lost 6 bases, J lost 1 base, and 12 bases stayed unmatched. Germline loops: CDR1 LNHDA, CDR2 SQIVND (reference sequence). This CDR3 has 18 amino acids. Here the CDR3 DNA reads TGTGCCAGTAGAGAGGGGCTAGCGGGGGAAAGGTCCTACAATGAGCAGTTCTTC. This codes for CASREGLAGERSYNEQFF.

This clone was found a few times. The chain joins TRBV6-5 to TRBJ1-1; 7 nucleotides match TRBD1. Germline V gene data show CDR1 as MNHEY and CDR2 as SVGAGI. The V segment lost 5 bases and the J segment 4 bases; nucleotides outside the gene matches: 10. The CDR3 is 15 amino acids. The CDR3 sequence is CASSNPTGKGTEAFF. In DNA, the CDR3 is TGTGCCAGCAGTAATCCGACAGGGAAAGGCACTGAAGCTTTCTTT.

The chain recombines TRBV5-1 with TRBJ2-7, with 7 bases that match TRBD1. This CDR3 has 14 residues. The germline CDR1 and CDR2 sequences are SGHRS and YFSETQ. V was pared by 3 bases and J by 2 bases, with 5 bases of the junction left unmatched. CDR3 in DNA: TGCGCCAGCAGCTCAGGACAGGCAACCTACGAGCAGTACTTC. Residues: CASSSGQATYEQYF.

This chain links TRBV5-4 with TRBJ1-1; perhaps TRBD1 as D (5 bases). The CDR3 runs 14 residues. CDR1 is SGHNT and CDR2 is YYREEE in the germline V gene (reference sequence). V was clipped by 0 bases and J by 11 bases, with 17 bases between them. The CDR3 here is CASSLAGGPVWAFF. The CDR3 DNA reads TGTGCCAGCAGCTTGGCCGGGGGACCGGTTTGGGCTTTCTTT.

This sequence joins TRBV27 and TRBJ2-7; 7 positions match TRBD2. CDR3 length: 15 amino acids. V lost 2 bases to trimming and J lost 0 bases; unmatched junction nucleotides: 4. Germline values: CDR1 MNHEY, CDR2 SMNVEV (reference sequence). Here the CDR3 DNA reads TGTGCCAGCAGTTTAGGGGGGGGGAGCTCCTACGAGCAGTACTTC. The encoded protein is CASSLGGGSSYEQYF.

J is TRBJ1-1 and V is TRBV13, with D possibly TRBD1 on 6 matching bases. Germline CDR1 and CDR2: PRHDT and FYEKMQ (reference sequence). V was shortened by 5 bases and J by 5 bases, with 9 bases between the two germline ends. This CDR3 region has 12 residues. CDR3 loop: CASSTQGTEAFF. CDR3 coding DNA: TGTGCCAGCAGCACCCAGGGGACTGAAGCTTTCTTT. The full variable domain, rest sourced from reference TRBV13 and TRBJ1-1, is AAGVIQSPRHLIKEKRETATLKCYPIPRHDTVYWYQQGPGQDPQFLISFYEKMQSDKGSIPDRFSAQQFSDYHSELNMSSLELGDSALYFCASSTQGTEAFFGQGTRLTVV.